This TCR beta chain derives from a study of T cells in Graves' hyperthyroidism and ophthalmopathy. This CDR3 contains 13 residues. Germline V gene lookup returns CDR1 MNHNS and CDR2 SASEGT. V gave up 8 bases and J gave up 4 bases; unmatched junction bases: 6. Template material for amplifying TCR beta CDR3 regions consisted of RNA transcripts. During a first-round RT-PCR of the TCR CDR3, the HTBI primer set was used. TCRdb reprocessed the multiplex PCR reads with MiXCR, giving one entry per CDR3 protein. The table has under 700,000 distinct CDR3 sequences, around 15% seen once. Graves' hyperthyroidism showing no ophthalmopathy progression within 18 months was considered stable.

This TCR derives from a young woman with Graves' hyperthyroidism. This chain joins TRBV6-1 and TRBJ1-1; TRBD1 matches at 8 bases. Source material: blood. The CDR3: CASRTGPITEAFF. The CDR3 DNA follows: TGTGCCAGCCGGACAGGGCCTATCACTGAAGCTTTCTTT.